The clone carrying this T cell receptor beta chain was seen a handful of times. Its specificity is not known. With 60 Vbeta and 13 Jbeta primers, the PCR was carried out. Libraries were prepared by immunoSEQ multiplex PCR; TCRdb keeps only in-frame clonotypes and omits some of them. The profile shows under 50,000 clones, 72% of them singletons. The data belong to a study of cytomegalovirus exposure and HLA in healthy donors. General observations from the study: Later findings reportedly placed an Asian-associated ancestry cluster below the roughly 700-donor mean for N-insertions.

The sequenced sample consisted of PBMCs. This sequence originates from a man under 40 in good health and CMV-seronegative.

The CDR3 reads CASSLSTGLAGAGSYNEQFF. In DNA form, the CDR3 reads TGTGCCAGCAGCTTATCTACGGGACTAGCGGGAGCAGGCTCCTACAATGAGCAGTTCTTC. The rearrangement uses TRBV7-6 and TRBJ2-1; 14 bases fit TRBD2. Germline-derived CDR1 and CDR2 are SGHVS and FNYEAQ. The V gene end was trimmed by 2 bases and the J gene end by 0 bases; junction bases not matched to a gene: 9. The CDR3 has 20 residues.